This T cell receptor (beta chain) was recorded in a study of blood T cell repertoires in COVID-19. Germline values: CDR1 PRHDT, CDR2 FYEKMQ (reference sequence). V lost 6 bases, J lost 5 bases, and 10 bases lay in between. There are 12 residues in the CDR3. Per the study methods: Estimation of nucleated cell counts relied on the amplification of reference gene primers. The assay was immunoSEQ multiplex PCR, and TCRdb's table has in-frame clones only and misses some. V and J calls and clone size come straight from that table; D and trimming were deduced from the DNA. The sample holds 450,000 to 500,000 clones, roughly 85% seen once.

The source is a human donor in a cohort sampled during active COVID-19. The genes are TRBV13 and TRBJ1-1; D is uncertain. The sample taken for sequencing was peripheral blood. The CDR3 bases are TGTGCCAGCAGTTTCACGGGGACTGAAGCTTTCTTT. Translated: CASSFTGTEAFF.